The next 10 T cell receptor beta chains were all read from a single sample in a study of cytomegalovirus exposure and HLA in healthy donors. The study ran its PCR with 60 Vbeta and 13 Jbeta primers. Libraries were prepared by immunoSEQ multiplex PCR; TCRdb keeps only in-frame clonotypes and omits some of them. Of about 170,000 clones in the sample, around 74% were seen once. Sequencing was done on a sample of PBMCs. All receptors derive from a female donor in good health and CMV-seronegative.

V and J are TRBV30 and TRBJ1-5; 10 bases line up with TRBD1. From germline, CDR1 is GTSNPN and CDR2 SVGIG (reference sequence). The CDR3 spans 16 residues. V shed 3 bases, J shed 0 bases, and the junction held 5 bases outside the gene matches. The CDR3 is CAWRTGGWGSNQPQHF. The CDR3 DNA follows: TGTGCCTGGAGGACAGGGGGCTGGGGTAGCAATCAGCCCCAGCATTTT.

In its sample, this clone was seen once. The rearrangement joins TRBV14 to TRBJ2-3, with D perhaps TRBD1 (5 bases). The CDR3 consists of 13 residues. Trimming shortened V by 2 bases and J by 8 bases, and 11 bases separated the two germline ends. CDR1 SGHDN and CDR2 FVKESK come from the germline V gene. CDR3 coding DNA: TGTGCCAGCAGCCAATCAGGGCAGGGTACGCAGTATTTT. Translation: CASSQSGQGTQYF.

The DNA for the CDR3 is TGTGCCAGCAGTGAGGGAGAGACCGGGGAGCTGTTTTTT. Its protein is CASSEGETGELFF. The V call is TRBV6-4, the J call TRBJ2-2; TRBD2 is a possible D gene (5 bases). The V gene lost 3 bases and the J gene lost 5 bases, with 7 bases spanning the gap. Germline V gives CDR1 MRHNA, CDR2 SNTAGT. The CDR3 has 13 amino acids.

The rearrangement uses TRBV15 and TRBJ1-6; D gene unclear. This CDR3 comprises 15 residues. Germline V gives CDR1 LNHNV, CDR2 YYDKDF (reference sequence). V was pared by 3 bases and J by 5 bases, with 11 bases between. The CDR3 sequence is CATSSWAGDNSPLHF. The CDR3 nucleotides read TGTGCCACCAGCAGCTGGGCAGGCGATAATTCACCCCTCCACTTT. The variable domain in full, completed from reference TRBV15 and TRBJ1-6, reads DAMVIQNPRYQVTQFGKPVTLSCSQTLNHNVMYWYQQKSSQAPKLLFHYYDKDFNNEADTPDNFQSRRPNTSFCFLDIRSPGLGDTAMYLCATSSWAGDNSPLHFGNGTRLTVT.

This clone was seen more than once but under ten times. The chain has TRBV5-1 and TRBJ2-1; D is uncertain. Germline lookup yields CDR1 SGHRS and CDR2 YFSETQ. This CDR3 has 13 amino acids. V lost 3 bases and J 5 bases, leaving 9 bases between the germline ends. CDR3 nucleotide sequence: TGCGCCAGCAGCTACAGACCCGACAATGAGCAGTTCTTC. Residues: CASSYRPDNEQFF.

This chain links TRBV7-9 with TRBJ2-3, with TRBD2 matching over 9 bases. In germline, CDR1 is SEHNR, CDR2 FQNEAQ (reference sequence). The CDR3 consists of 15 residues. The J segment lost 3 bases and the V segment lost 3 bases, leaving 4 bases of the junction unmatched. CDR3 DNA sequence: TGTGCCAGCAGCTTCGTAGCGGGGGCGACAGATACGCAGTATTTT. It specifies CASSFVAGATDTQYF.

The chain's CDR3 is CSVEEGGPYNEQFF. The CDR3 bases are TGCAGCGTAGAGGAGGGAGGACCCTACAATGAGCAGTTCTTC. This chain uses TRBV29-1 with TRBJ2-1; a weak D match, TRBD2 (6 bases). The CDR3 extends over 14 amino acids. V gave up 6 bases and J gave up 2 bases, with 14 bases separating them. Germline CDR1 SQVTM, CDR2 ANQGSEA.

V usage is TRBV2 and J usage is TRBJ1-1; no reliable D call. Germline V gene data show CDR1 as SNHLY and CDR2 as FYNNEI. The V gene lost 4 bases and the J gene lost 0 bases, with 9 bases spanning the gap. This CDR3 has 14 residues. The CDR3 DNA reads TGTGCCAGCAGTGGTTGGCGGGTGAACACTGAAGCTTTCTTT. Its protein product is CASSGWRVNTEAFF.

This rearrangement joins TRBV11-2 to TRBJ2-3, with D tentatively TRBD2 (6 bases). The germline V and J ends were trimmed by 8 bases and 6 bases, with 18 bases remaining between them. The germline gives CDR1 SGHAT, CDR2 FQNNGV. The CDR3 is made up of 14 amino acids. The CDR3 spells CASARLEGTDTQYF. The CDR3 coding sequence is TGTGCCAGCGCACGTCTGGAGGGAACGGATACGCAGTATTTT. Based on the CDR3 plus reference TRBV11-2 and TRBJ2-3, the full variable domain is EAGVAQSPRYKIIEKRQSVAFWCNPISGHATLYWYQQILGQGPKLLIQFQNNGVVDDSQLPKDRFSAERLKGVDSTLKIQPAKLEDSAVYLCASARLEGTDTQYFGPGTRLTVL.

The chain uses TRBV29-1 and TRBJ1-1, with TRBD1 identical over 9 bases. Germline CDR1 is SQVTM and CDR2 is ANQGSEA. V lost 3 bases, J lost 6 bases, and 8 bases stayed unmatched. This CDR3 is built from 14 residues. The CDR3 coding sequence is TGCAGCGTTGAGAACAGGGGGCGCCTAGCTGAAGCTTTCTTT. Translating gives CSVENRGRLAEAFF.